This T cell receptor beta chain was documented in a study of T cell responses to AZD1222 COVID-19 vaccine. Profiled with immunoSEQ multiplex PCR; TCRdb holds only in-frame clones, not every one. The data contain 100,000 to 150,000 clones, approximately 91% of them singletons. V was clipped by 1 base and J by 2 bases; unmatched bases: 5. Germline V gene data show CDR1 as SQVTM and CDR2 as ANQGSEA. The CDR3 is made up of 16 amino acids. This clone was detected a few times. Its antigen remains unidentified. Study-level points and caveats: An increase in Spike-specific TCR breadth and depth was observed after two AZD1222 doses.

Specimen: peripheral blood, collected 28 days after the second AZD1222 dose. The V call is TRBV29-1, the J call TRBJ1-5, with 10 bases identical to TRBD1. This TCR came from an adult who received the AZD1222 COVID-19 vaccine. CDR3 sequence reads: CSVEVGTGVGNQPQHF. CDR3 DNA sequence: TGCAGCGTTGAAGTCGGGACAGGGGTCGGCAATCAGCCCCAGCATTTT.